The clone carrying this T cell receptor (beta chain) was counted only a few times. Its antigen is unknown. This entry comes from a study of beta chain features in type 1 diabetes. Study results and caveats: A moderate, significant TCRB CDR3 shortening appeared in type 1 diabetes across four CD4+ subsets. These data did not resolve whether HLA type affects TCRB rearrangement.

This CDR3 spans 15 amino acids. Germline CDR1 and CDR2: SGHTA and FQGNSA. V was cut by 1 base and J by 1 base, with 9 bases left in between. Each of the CD4+ naive, central memory, regulatory and stem cell-like memory populations was sorted via CD45RO/CCR7/CD25/CD127/CD95/CD27. Sorted populations all exceeded 95% purity. Expressed TCRB transcripts got sequenced, as all isolated RNA was reverse transcribed. Deep immunoSEQ sequencing covered naive, central memory and regulatory T cell samples. TCRdb's copy holds only in-frame clones and misses some; the assay was immunoSEQ multiplex PCR. This sample yields approximately 730,000 clones, of which over 10% are seen a single time; approximately 0.022% belongs to the top ten.

Input material: naive CD4+ T cells from blood. The rearrangement joins TRBV7-2 to TRBJ2-3; D might be TRBD2 (5 bases). The clonotype comes from a man between 18 and 35 years old with type 1 diabetes. CDR3 region: CASSLVVRGTDTQYF. CDR3 DNA sequence: TGTGCCAGCAGCTTAGTGGTGCGGGGCACAGATACGCAGTATTTT.